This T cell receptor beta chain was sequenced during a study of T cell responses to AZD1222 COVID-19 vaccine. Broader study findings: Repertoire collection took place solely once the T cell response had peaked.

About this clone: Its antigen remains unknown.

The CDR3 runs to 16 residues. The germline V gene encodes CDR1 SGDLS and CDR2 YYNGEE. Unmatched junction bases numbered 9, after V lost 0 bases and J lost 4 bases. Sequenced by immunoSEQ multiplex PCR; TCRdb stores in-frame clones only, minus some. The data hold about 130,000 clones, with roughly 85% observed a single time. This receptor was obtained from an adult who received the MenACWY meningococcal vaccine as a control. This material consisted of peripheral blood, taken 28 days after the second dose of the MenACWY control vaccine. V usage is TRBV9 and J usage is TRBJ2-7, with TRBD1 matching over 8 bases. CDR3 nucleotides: TGTGCCAGCAGCGTAGGAGACAGGGGCACGACGTACGAGCAGTACTTC. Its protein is CASSVGDRGTTYEQYF.